These 5 T cell receptor beta chains came from one sample sequenced in a study of T-cell memory formation after mild COVID-19. MiXCR was run by TCRdb on the 5' RACE reads, yielding one entry per CDR3 protein. In the table there are roughly 580,000 distinct CDR3 sequences, roughly 18% of which are singletons. The material sequenced was PBMCs or a T cell subset sorted from them (not recorded which). The receptors derive from an adult woman who had mild COVID-19 (a few samples of this study predate the infection). Cell type and time point are not known.

V gene TRBV14 combines with J gene TRBJ2-5; D uncertain. Trimming cost V 1 base and J 4 bases, with 16 bases left between them. Germline lookup yields CDR1 SGHDN and CDR2 FVKESK. CDR3 length: 16 amino acids. CDR3 protein: CASSQGARTARETQYF. Written as DNA, the CDR3 is TGTGCCAGCAGCCAAGGTGCCCGGACGGCACGAGAGACCCAGTACTTC.

A few counts support this clonotype. For the CDR3, the DNA is TGTGCCAGCAGTTTAGAGCGGGGGGCAGATACGCAGTATTTT. It codes for CASSLERGADTQYF. The chain is built from TRBV12-3 or TRBV12-4 and TRBJ2-3; 9 bases are a match to TRBD2. The junction had 0 bases not matched to a gene; V was cut back by 1 base and J by 4 bases. The CDR3 runs 14 residues.

The chain links TRBV20-1 to TRBJ2-3, with 13 bases identical to TRBD2. CDR1 and CDR2 from the germline V gene are DFQATT and SNEGSKA (reference sequence). V gave up 3 bases and J gave up 3 bases; unmatched junction bases: 12. The CDR3 length is 18 residues. In DNA, the CDR3 is TGCAGTGCTAGCGCTGGACTAGCGGGGGCCGGAGGTACAGATACGCAGTATTTT. This encodes CSASAGLAGAGGTDTQYF.

A few counts support this clonotype. This chain connects TRBV6-1 to TRBJ1-5, with TRBD1 as a possible D gene (6 bases). Trimming took off 2 bases at V and 7 bases at J, with 9 bases between the two ends. In germline, CDR1 is MNHNS, CDR2 SASEGT. The CDR3 contains 13 residues. The CDR3 loop is CASSERGEQPQHF. The CDR3 nucleotides are TGTGCCAGCAGTGAAAGGGGGGAACAGCCCCAGCATTTT.

This sequence joins TRBV6-2 or TRBV6-3 and TRBJ2-7; D unclear. Germline V gives CDR1 MNHEY, CDR2 SVGEGT. Between the trimmed V and J ends, which lost 8 bases and 8 bases, there was a span of 22 bases. This CDR3 has 14 amino acids. The CDR3 spells CASGPGVVNYQQYF. For the CDR3, the DNA is TGTGCCAGCGGCCCTGGGGTGGTTAATTACCAGCAGTACTTC.